These T cell receptor beta chains were read from a single sample in a study of CD8 T cells in ankylosing spondylitis. Each CDR3 protein is one row after TCRdb ran MiXCR on the 5' RACE reads. Of 350,000 or so distinct CDR3 sequences in the sample, approximately 8.2% were seen once. Sequenced: blood, either unsorted or a sorted T cell fraction (not recorded which). The receptors stem from a male donor with ankylosing spondylitis. The CDR3 runs from the conserved cysteine through the conserved F or W. The order of the fields is J gene, D gene, V gene, clone size, CDR3 protein, CDR3 DNA. The D gene is left open where the match is weak. Not every row has a clone size; where given, it reads once, few, many or a size class.

j_gene: TRBJ2-1; d_gene: TRBD1; v_gene: TRBV5-1; abundance: .; CDR3aa: CASSTDRSNEQFF; CDR3nt: TGCGCCAGCAGCACGGACAGGTCCAATGAGCAGTTCTTC
j_gene: TRBJ2-7; d_gene: TRBD2; v_gene: TRBV7-9; abundance: .; CDR3aa: CASSPRSLAGGSYEQYF; CDR3nt: TGTGCCAGCAGCCCCAGATCGCTAGCGGGAGGAAGCTACGAGCAGTACTTC
j_gene: TRBJ2-1; d_gene: .; v_gene: TRBV27; abundance: .; CDR3aa: CASSLSQGTYNEQFF; CDR3nt: TGTGCCAGCAGTTTAAGTCAGGGGACCTACAATGAGCAGTTCTTC
j_gene: TRBJ2-7; d_gene: .; v_gene: TRBV20-1; abundance: few; CDR3aa: CSAFRDTSYEQYF; CDR3nt: TGCAGTGCTTTCAGGGATACGTCCTACGAGCAGTACTTC
j_gene: TRBJ1-5; d_gene: .; v_gene: TRBV6-5; abundance: few; CDR3aa: CASSYRDGHLPQHF; CDR3nt: TGTGCCAGCAGTTACCGGGACGGACATCTCCCCCAGCATTTT
j_gene: TRBJ2-5; d_gene: .; v_gene: TRBV19; abundance: .; CDR3aa: CASSSRQVGSRETQYF; CDR3nt: TGTGCCAGTAGTAGTCGACAGGTAGGGTCGCGAGAGACCCAGTACTTC
j_gene: TRBJ2-1; d_gene: TRBD1; v_gene: TRBV5-1; abundance: many; CDR3aa: CASAQTGNAYNEQFF; CDR3nt: TGCGCCAGCGCTCAGACAGGGAACGCCTACAATGAGCAGTTCTTC
j_gene: TRBJ2-5; d_gene: TRBD1; v_gene: TRBV29-1; abundance: few; CDR3aa: CSVERAQGPSATQYF; CDR3nt: TGCAGCGTTGAAAGGGCACAGGGGCCCTCGGCGACCCAGTACTTC
j_gene: TRBJ2-7; d_gene: .; v_gene: TRBV14; abundance: many; CDR3aa: CASSHYRTLYEQYF; CDR3nt: TGTGCCAGCAGCCACTACCGGACCTTATACGAGCAGTACTTC
j_gene: TRBJ2-2; d_gene: .; v_gene: TRBV5-1; abundance: .; CDR3aa: CASSLIQGSGELFF; CDR3nt: TGCGCCAGCAGCTTGATACAGGGATCCGGGGAGCTGTTTTTT
j_gene: TRBJ2-5; d_gene: .; v_gene: TRBV14; abundance: .; CDR3aa: CASSQGRTPQETQYF; CDR3nt: TGTGCCAGCAGCCAAGGCCGGACACCGCAAGAGACCCAGTACTTC
j_gene: TRBJ2-7; d_gene: TRBD2; v_gene: TRBV7-2; abundance: .; CDR3aa: CASSITTGLAGAIAYEQYF; CDR3nt: TGTGCCAGCAGCATAACGACGGGACTAGCGGGAGCCATAGCCTACGAGCAGTACTTC
j_gene: TRBJ1-3; d_gene: .; v_gene: TRBV6-1; abundance: many; CDR3aa: CASSSDGRSGNTIYF; CDR3nt: TGTGCCAGCAGCTCCGACGGCCGCTCTGGAAACACCATATATTTT
j_gene: TRBJ2-2; d_gene: TRBD2; v_gene: TRBV27; abundance: .; CDR3aa: CASGLRSGRSTGELFF; CDR3nt: TGTGCCAGCGGTTTAAGGAGCGGGAGGTCCACCGGGGAGCTGTTTTTT
j_gene: TRBJ1-5; d_gene: TRBD1; v_gene: TRBV20-1; abundance: few; CDR3aa: CSAIKQGNRGNQPQHF; CDR3nt: TGCAGTGCTATCAAACAGGGGAATCGTGGCAATCAGCCCCAGCATTTT
j_gene: TRBJ2-1; d_gene: TRBD2; v_gene: TRBV5-1; abundance: .; CDR3aa: CASSLAGGILNEQFF; CDR3nt: TGCGCCAGCAGCTTAGCGGGAGGGATTCTCAATGAGCAGTTCTTC
j_gene: TRBJ1-5; d_gene: .; v_gene: TRBV19; abundance: few; CDR3aa: CASSIQYNQPQHF; CDR3nt: TGTGCCAGTAGTATCCAATACAATCAGCCCCAGCATTTT
j_gene: TRBJ2-3; d_gene: .; v_gene: TRBV28; abundance: few; CDR3aa: CASSFDAGSTDTQYF; CDR3nt: TGTGCCAGCAGTTTTGATGCAGGGAGCACAGATACGCAGTATTTT
j_gene: TRBJ1-5; d_gene: TRBD1; v_gene: TRBV5-1; abundance: .; CDR3aa: CASSSGTGAHQPQHF; CDR3nt: TGCGCCAGCAGCTCCGGGACAGGGGCTCACCAGCCCCAGCATTTT
j_gene: TRBJ2-4; d_gene: TRBD1; v_gene: TRBV5-1; abundance: .; CDR3aa: CASSGRGQNIQYF; CDR3nt: TGCGCCAGCAGCGGCAGGGGGCAAAACATTCAGTACTTC
j_gene: TRBJ1-5; d_gene: .; v_gene: TRBV4-1; abundance: few; CDR3aa: CASSSIIDQPQHF; CDR3nt: TGCGCCAGCAGCTCGATAATAGATCAGCCCCAGCATTTT
j_gene: TRBJ2-5; d_gene: .; v_gene: TRBV19; abundance: few; CDR3aa: CASRSGGRGWQETQYF; CDR3nt: TGTGCCAGTAGGTCCGGTGGTAGGGGTTGGCAAGAGACCCAGTACTTC
j_gene: TRBJ2-5; d_gene: .; v_gene: TRBV6-1; abundance: .; CDR3aa: CASSEFQGTETQYF; CDR3nt: TGTGCCAGCAGTGAATTCCAGGGAACAGAGACCCAGTACTTC
j_gene: TRBJ2-7; d_gene: TRBD2; v_gene: TRBV3-1; abundance: many; CDR3aa: CASSLRLAGREQYF; CDR3nt: TGTGCCAGCAGCCTAAGACTAGCGGGAAGGGAGCAGTACTTC
j_gene: TRBJ2-7; d_gene: .; v_gene: TRBV6-6; abundance: .; CDR3aa: CASSYPPTYEQYF; CDR3nt: TGTGCCAGCAGTTACCCACCAACCTACGAGCAGTACTTC
j_gene: TRBJ2-6; d_gene: .; v_gene: TRBV6-2/TRBV6-3; abundance: few; CDR3aa: CASSYDSGANVLTF; CDR3nt: TGTGCCAGCAGTTATGACTCCGGGGCCAACGTCCTGACTTTC
j_gene: TRBJ2-5; d_gene: TRBD2; v_gene: TRBV28; abundance: .; CDR3aa: CASSSLGAGVQETQYF; CDR3nt: TGTGCCAGCAGTTCCCTCGGAGCGGGAGTACAAGAGACCCAGTACTTC
j_gene: TRBJ2-5; d_gene: TRBD2; v_gene: TRBV28; abundance: .; CDR3aa: CASSLSPTSGGSQETQYF; CDR3nt: TGTGCCAGCAGTTTATCCCCGACTAGCGGAGGCTCCCAAGAGACCCAGTACTTC
j_gene: TRBJ2-3; d_gene: .; v_gene: TRBV29-1; abundance: .; CDR3aa: CSLNREGTDTQYF; CDR3nt: TGCAGCCTTAACAGGGAGGGCACAGATACGCAGTATTTT
j_gene: TRBJ2-1; d_gene: TRBD2; v_gene: TRBV4-3; abundance: many; CDR3aa: CASSQGPSGNYNEQFF; CDR3nt: TGCGCCAGCAGCCAAGGGCCTAGCGGGAACTACAATGAGCAGTTCTTC
j_gene: TRBJ2-3; d_gene: TRBD2; v_gene: TRBV4-1; abundance: .; CDR3aa: CASSQDNVGLAGITDTQYF; CDR3nt: TGCGCCAGCAGCCAAGATAACGTCGGACTAGCGGGGATCACAGATACGCAGTATTTT
j_gene: TRBJ1-1; d_gene: TRBD1; v_gene: TRBV5-1; abundance: .; CDR3aa: CASRAQGANTEAFF; CDR3nt: TGCGCCAGCAGGGCACAGGGGGCGAACACTGAAGCTTTCTTT
j_gene: TRBJ2-2; d_gene: .; v_gene: TRBV9; abundance: few; CDR3aa: CASSVGVTGELFF; CDR3nt: TGTGCCAGCAGCGTAGGTGTGACCGGGGAGCTGTTTTTT
j_gene: TRBJ2-2; d_gene: .; v_gene: TRBV27; abundance: few; CDR3aa: CASSFMTGELFF; CDR3nt: TGTGCCAGCAGTTTTATGACCGGGGAGCTGTTTTTT
j_gene: TRBJ2-7; d_gene: .; v_gene: TRBV28; abundance: many; CDR3aa: CASSLWAYEQYF; CDR3nt: TGTGCCAGCAGTTTATGGGCTTACGAGCAGTACTTC
j_gene: TRBJ2-1; d_gene: TRBD2; v_gene: TRBV7-3; abundance: many; CDR3aa: CASSLGSGSTNEQFF; CDR3nt: TGTGCCAGCAGCTTAGGTAGCGGGAGCACCAATGAGCAGTTCTTC
j_gene: TRBJ2-7; d_gene: .; v_gene: TRBV2; abundance: many; CDR3aa: CASRYTSTEQYF; CDR3nt: TGTGCCAGCAGATATACTAGCACCGAGCAGTACTTC
j_gene: TRBJ2-2; d_gene: TRBD1; v_gene: TRBV7-3; abundance: .; CDR3aa: CASSSFDRGYTGELFF; CDR3nt: TGTGCCAGCAGCTCCTTTGACAGGGGATACACCGGGGAGCTGTTTTTT
j_gene: TRBJ2-1; d_gene: TRBD1; v_gene: TRBV7-2; abundance: few; CDR3aa: CAIGRGQGYNEQFF; CDR3nt: TGTGCCATCGGTAGAGGACAGGGCTACAATGAGCAGTTCTTC
j_gene: TRBJ2-1; d_gene: TRBD2; v_gene: TRBV6-5; abundance: many; CDR3aa: CASSYSGLANEQFF; CDR3nt: TGTGCCAGCAGTTACTCGGGACTAGCTAATGAGCAGTTCTTC
j_gene: TRBJ1-1; d_gene: .; v_gene: TRBV5-1; abundance: .; CDR3aa: CASSLGGAMNTEAFF; CDR3nt: TGCGCCAGCAGCTTGGGAGGGGCTATGAACACTGAAGCTTTCTTT
j_gene: TRBJ2-7; d_gene: .; v_gene: TRBV5-6; abundance: .; CDR3aa: CASSLAVGLEQYF; CDR3nt: TGTGCCAGCAGCTTGGCCGTGGGCCTCGAGCAGTACTTC
j_gene: TRBJ2-3; d_gene: .; v_gene: TRBV9; abundance: .; CDR3aa: CASSVEEGSTDTQYF; CDR3nt: TGTGCCAGCAGCGTAGAGGAAGGTAGCACAGATACGCAGTATTTT
j_gene: TRBJ2-1; d_gene: .; v_gene: TRBV12-3/TRBV12-4; abundance: few; CDR3aa: CASSAPVGRGFNEQFF; CDR3nt: TGTGCCAGCAGTGCCCCCGTTGGCCGGGGATTCAATGAGCAGTTCTTC
j_gene: TRBJ1-1; d_gene: .; v_gene: TRBV7-2; abundance: few; CDR3aa: CASSLLPPARARTEAFF; CDR3nt: TGTGCCAGCAGCCTCCTTCCCCCAGCGCGGGCGCGTACTGAAGCTTTCTTT
j_gene: TRBJ1-4; d_gene: TRBD1; v_gene: TRBV15; abundance: many; CDR3aa: CATKLDRATEKLFF; CDR3nt: TGTGCCACCAAATTGGACAGGGCGACTGAAAAACTGTTTTTT